These 3 T cell receptor beta chains were all obtained from the same sample, sequenced in a study of identifying expanded T cells in peripheral blood. The data were produced by immunoSEQ multiplex PCR, yet TCRdb's version contains in-frame clones alone and is incomplete. The repertoire holds approximately 100,000 clones, with roughly 90% as singletons. Specimen: blood. Every receptor here comes from a person aged 18 to 75 in good health.

The rearrangement links TRBV5-1 to TRBJ2-7, with 10 bases aligning to TRBD1. Trimming cost V 4 bases and J 5 bases; bases outside gene matches: 3. Germline V gives CDR1 SGHRS, CDR2 YFSETQ. This CDR3 comprises 13 residues. The CDR3 region has the DNA TGCGCCAGCAGCAACGGGACAGGGGACGAGCAGTACTTC. This encodes CASSNGTGDEQYF.

This clone was seen once. The chain couples TRBV14 to TRBJ2-3; D tentatively reads TRBD1 or TRBD2 (5 bases each). V shed 4 bases and J shed 0 bases, with 17 bases lying between them. Germline V lookup: CDR1 SGHDN, CDR2 FVKESK. CDR3 length: 17 amino acids. CDR3 sequence reads: CASSPGVTARSTDTQYF. As DNA, the CDR3 is TGTGCCAGCAGCCCCGGGGTGACAGCCCGTAGCACAGATACGCAGTATTTT.

CDR3 loop: CASSGPGYF. The CDR3 bases are TGCGCCAGCAGTGGCCCGGGGTATTTT. V and J are TRBV10-1 and TRBJ2-3; D is unclear. Between the trimmed V and J ends, which lost 4 bases and 14 bases, there was a span of 7 bases. The CDR3 is 9 amino acids. Germline V gives CDR1 WNHNN, CDR2 SYGVQD (reference sequence).